Each of the 30 T cell receptor beta chains below was sequenced from the same sample in a study of cytomegalovirus exposure and HLA in healthy donors. Generated by immunoSEQ multiplex PCR, the TCRdb table keeps only in-frame clones and is missing some. The table shows approximately 270,000 clones, with roughly 84% occurring only once. Sequenced material: PBMCs. The source is a man aged 18 to 35 in good health and CMV-seropositive.

CDR3 sequence (DNA): TGTGCCAGCAGTGAATTTAGGACTGGCACCTACGAGCAGTACTTC. This gives the protein CASSEFRTGTYEQYF. The chain uses TRBV25-1 and TRBJ2-7; D may be TRBD2 (5 bases). The CDR3 totals 15 residues. The V end lost 1 base, the J end lost 2 bases, and 12 bases lay between the germline ends. The germline V gene encodes CDR1 MGHDK and CDR2 SYGVNS.

The J gene is TRBJ1-4, the V gene TRBV28; TRBD1 is a possible D gene (5 bases). Trimming left V 8 bases short and J 3 bases short, with 13 bases between. This CDR3 region has 14 residues. CDR1 and CDR2 (germline): MDHEN, SYDVKM. The CDR3, as DNA: TGTGCCAGCCAATTCGGGGCCTCTAATGAAAAACTGTTTTTT. This translates into CASQFGASNEKLFF.

The chain combines TRBV4-1 with TRBJ1-2; TRBD1 matches at 8 bases. The CDR3 sequence is 16 residues long. Germline CDR1 and CDR2: MGHRA and YSYEKL. J was trimmed by 0 bases and V by 4 bases; bases with no gene match: 7. CDR3 nucleotide sequence: TGCGCCAGCAGCCCAGGGAACAGGGGGGCTAACTATGGCTACACCTTC. Translated, it gives CASSPGNRGANYGYTF.

This clone has only one observation. V usage is TRBV28 and J usage is TRBJ2-3; TRBD2 matches 8 bases. J gave up 2 bases and V 5 bases, and 9 bases lay outside the gene matches. Germline assignment: CDR1 MDHEN and CDR2 SYDVKM. This CDR3 region has 16 residues. Written as DNA, the CDR3 is TGTGCCAGCAGTCCTCCCGGGGGGGGAAACACAGATACGCAGTATTTT. Its translation is CASSPPGGGNTDTQYF. The full variable domain, its missing parts supplied by reference TRBV28 and TRBJ2-3, is DVKVTQSSRYLVKRTGEKVFLECVQDMDHENMFWYRQDPGLGLRLIYFSYDVKMKEKGDIPEGYSVSREKKERFSLILESASTNQTSMYLCASSPPGGGNTDTQYFGPGTRLTVL.

The chain carries TRBV6-4 and TRBJ1-1; D uncertain. The length of the CDR3 is 14 residues. Germline V CDR1 and CDR2: MRHNA, SNTAGT. V lost 6 bases to trimming and J lost 4 bases, with 15 bases between them. The CDR3 region is CASSPTSGFTEAFF. The CDR3 nucleotides read TGTGCCAGCAGCCCAACGTCGGGGTTCACTGAAGCTTTCTTT.

The rearrangement joins TRBV28 to TRBJ1-5; no clear D. CDR1 MDHEN and CDR2 SYDVKM come from the germline V gene. The V and J ends lost 5 bases and 4 bases respectively, with 12 bases between them. This CDR3 spans 14 amino acids. CDR3 residues: CASSDTLRNQPQHF. The CDR3 bases are TGTGCCAGCAGTGACACCCTCCGGAATCAGCCCCAGCATTTT.

Only a few counts were recorded for this clone. The V and J genes are TRBV6-1 and TRBJ2-7; TRBD1 is a possible D gene (6 bases). The CDR3 is 15 residues long. The germline gives CDR1 MNHNS, CDR2 SASEGT. The V end was cut by 1 base, the J end by 0 bases, with 10 bases between. CDR3: CASSEEEQGSYEQYF. The CDR3 nucleotides read TGTGCCAGCAGTGAAGAGGAACAGGGCTCCTACGAGCAGTACTTC.

This clone was detected once. The chain combines TRBV2 with TRBJ1-4; TRBD1 aligns across 9 bases. This CDR3 is built from 14 residues. The germline V gene encodes CDR1 SNHLY and CDR2 FYNNEI. J lost 8 bases, V lost 7 bases, and 8 bases had no gene match. CDR3 DNA: TGTGCCAGCAAGGAACAGGGGGCTTCGGAAAAACTGTTTTTT. Protein: CASKEQGASEKLFF.

The chain links TRBV7-9 to TRBJ2-5; D could derive from TRBD1 or TRBD2 (5 bases each). Germline lookup yields CDR1 SEHNR and CDR2 FQNEAQ (reference sequence). V shed 4 bases and J shed 4 bases, with 16 bases lying between them. The CDR3 runs to 15 residues. CDR3 nucleotides: TGTGCCAGCAGCTCAGAATCCAGGGAGTCAGAGACCCAGTACTTC. Translating gives CASSSESRESETQYF.

CDR3 sequence: CASSSGPWSTEAFF. The CDR3 bases are TGTGCCAGCAGTAGTGGTCCCTGGAGCACTGAAGCTTTCTTT. The rearrangement links TRBV7-6 to TRBJ1-1; D uncertain. The CDR3 is 14 amino acids. V lost 6 bases, J lost 4 bases, and 15 bases lay in between. Germline values: CDR1 SGHVS, CDR2 FNYEAQ.

The chain uses TRBV2 and TRBJ2-7; possible D gene TRBD1, 5 bases. The CDR3 loop spans 14 amino acids. CDR1 and CDR2 from the germline V gene are SNHLY and FYNNEI. The ends were cut back, 6 bases at V and 0 bases at J, with 12 bases in the middle. The CDR3 DNA follows: TGTGCCAGCAGAATGGACACCCTCTCCTACGAGCAGTACTTC. It encodes CASRMDTLSYEQYF. The entire variable domain, with the rest obtained from reference TRBV2 and TRBJ2-7, is as follows: EPEVTQTPSHQVTQMGQEVILRCVPISNHLYFYWYRQILGQKVEFLVSFYNNEISEKSEIFDDQFSVERPDGSNFTLKIRSTKLEDSAMYFCASRMDTLSYEQYFGPGTRLTVT.

The rearrangement uses TRBV7-6 and TRBJ2-2, with D unclear. CDR3 length: 14 residues. The germline V gene encodes CDR1 SGHVS and CDR2 FNYEAQ. V lost 5 bases and J 7 bases, leaving 14 bases between the germline ends. CDR3 sequence: CASSPPRPVGELFF. The CDR3 DNA sequence: TGTGCCAGCAGCCCGCCCCGACCGGTCGGGGAGCTGTTTTTT.

V gene TRBV21-1 combines with J gene TRBJ1-5; the table gives TRBD1 as D, unverified against the DNA. TRBV21-1 is reported as a pseudogene. The CDR3 spans 13 residues. CDR3 in amino acids: CASSTNRYQPQHF. The CDR3 coding sequence is TGTGCCAGCAGCACCAACAGGTACCAGCCCCAGCATTTT.

The genes are TRBV2 and TRBJ2-1, with 7 bases fitting TRBD2. V trimming: 6 bases; J trimming: 4 bases; junction bases outside the gene matches: 6. CDR3 length: 14 residues. CDR1 is SNHLY and CDR2 is FYNNEI in the germline V gene. The CDR3 nucleotides read TGTGCCAGCAGACGGCTAGCGGAGTACAATGAGCAGTTCTTC. Its protein is CASRRLAEYNEQFF.

This chain links TRBV5-4 with TRBJ2-1; D gene unclear. Germline V gives CDR1 SGHNT, CDR2 YYREEE (reference sequence). The CDR3 runs to 12 residues. V was trimmed by 4 bases and J by 1 base, leaving 3 bases between them. CDR3 sequence: CASSKSYNEQFF. The CDR3 DNA follows: TGTGCCAGCAGCAAATCCTACAATGAGCAGTTCTTC.

V is TRBV7-2 and J is TRBJ2-2, with 8 bases aligning to TRBD1. The CDR3 length is 14 residues. Germline assignment: CDR1 SGHTA and CDR2 FQGNSA. Germline trimming cut 5 bases from V and 5 bases from J; bases unmatched to any gene: 4. The CDR3, as DNA: TGTGCCAGCAGCACCCGGACAGGGACCGGGGAGCTGTTTTTT. Translated, it gives CASSTRTGTGELFF.

The V call is TRBV6-6, the J call TRBJ2-1; no clear D gene. Trimming stripped 2 bases from V and 8 bases from J, with 7 bases between. Germline lookup yields CDR1 MNHNY and CDR2 SVGAGI (reference sequence). The CDR3 length is 12 residues. CDR3 nucleotide sequence: TGTGCCAGCAGTTACATTGGTCATGAGCAGTTCTTC. Residues: CASSYIGHEQFF.

The CDR3: CASRSRGGTGNEQFF. CDR3 DNA: TGTGCCAGCAGATCCCGAGGTGGGACGGGGAATGAGCAGTTCTTC. V gene TRBV28 combines with J gene TRBJ2-1; D is perhaps TRBD1 or TRBD2 (5 bases each). The CDR3 length is 15 residues. The germline V gene has CDR1 MDHEN and CDR2 SYDVKM. V was shortened by 6 bases and J by 7 bases, with 19 bases between the two germline ends.

The chain carries TRBV27 and TRBJ1-1; 7 bases fit TRBD1. Germline loops: CDR1 MNHEY, CDR2 SMNVEV (reference sequence). The junction had 2 bases not matched to a gene; V was cut back by 0 bases and J by 1 base. CDR3 length equals 15 residues. CDR3 coding DNA: TGTGCCAGCAGTTTATCGACAGGGAAGAACACTGAAGCTTTCTTT. It encodes CASSLSTGKNTEAFF.

This chain uses TRBV2 with TRBJ1-1; D is uncertain. Germline-derived CDR1 and CDR2 are SNHLY and FYNNEI. The CDR3 runs to 13 residues. V dropped 6 bases and J dropped 6 bases, with 14 bases sitting between them. The CDR3 DNA is TGTGCCAGCAGCCAAGATCCCGGGCCTGAAGCTTTCTTT. Translated: CASSQDPGPEAFF.

The chain couples TRBV5-1 to TRBJ2-7; tentatively, D is TRBD1 (5 bases). Germline values: CDR1 SGHRS, CDR2 YFSETQ. The CDR3 is made up of 14 amino acids. V was pared by 4 bases and J by 1 base, with 12 bases between. In nucleotides, the CDR3 is TGCGCCAGCAGCCCCGAGACAGAATCCTACGAGCAGTACTTC. Its translation: CASSPETESYEQYF.

The V and J genes are TRBV7-2 and TRBJ2-7; D uncertain. Germline lookup yields CDR1 SGHTA and CDR2 FQGNSA. Trimming shortened V by 1 base and J by 2 bases, and 6 bases separated the two germline ends. This CDR3 has 13 amino acids. The CDR3 nucleotides read TGTGCCAGCAGCTTAGTAGGGCCCTACGAGCAGTACTTC. Its translation: CASSLVGPYEQYF.

A single count supports this clone. The chain joins TRBV5-6 to TRBJ2-7; TRBD2 aligns across 11 bases. V shed 0 bases, J shed 2 bases, and the junction held 7 bases outside the gene matches. There are 17 residues in the CDR3. Germline CDR1 is SGHDT and CDR2 is YYEEEE. CDR3 coding DNA: TGTGCCAGCAGCTTGGTACTAGCGGGGGAGACCCCCTACGAGCAGTACTTC. Translated, it gives CASSLVLAGETPYEQYF.

The count of this clone is one. The chain uses TRBV7-6 and TRBJ1-1; D remains unclear. Trimming shortened V by 1 base and J by 2 bases, and 8 bases separated the two germline ends. The CDR3 spans 14 residues. Germline V gene data show CDR1 as SGHVS and CDR2 as FNYEAQ. Here the CDR3 reads CASSLGDGNTEAFF. CDR3 nucleotides: TGTGCCAGCAGCTTAGGTGATGGAAACACTGAAGCTTTCTTT.

CDR3 sequence: CASLRDSNQPQHF. CDR3 nucleotides: TGTGCCAGCCTTAGGGATAGCAATCAGCCCCAGCATTTT. The chain recombines TRBV2 with TRBJ1-5; no reliable D call. Deletions cut 8 bases from V and 0 bases from J, with 8 bases between. CDR1 and CDR2 (germline): SNHLY, FYNNEI. The CDR3 length is 13 residues.

The chain has TRBV6-1 and TRBJ1-2; possible D gene TRBD1, 6 bases. Germline loops: CDR1 MNHNS, CDR2 SASEGT. This CDR3 spans 15 amino acids. Trimming removed 1 base at V and 2 bases at J, with 11 bases between. The CDR3 DNA sequence: TGTGCCAGCAGTGAAGGGGGGGCACCAAACTATGGCTACACCTTC. Its protein product is CASSEGGAPNYGYTF.

V gene TRBV2 combines with J gene TRBJ1-1, with TRBD1 matching 7 bases. CDR3 size: 15 residues. CDR1 SNHLY and CDR2 FYNNEI come from the germline V gene. V was clipped by 6 bases and J by 5 bases; unmatched bases: 12. This CDR3 reads CASRDNRGAGTEAFF. CDR3 coding DNA: TGTGCCAGCAGAGACAACAGGGGCGCAGGGACTGAAGCTTTCTTT.

The chain has TRBV27 and TRBJ2-1, with D unclear. From germline, CDR1 is MNHEY and CDR2 SMNVEV (reference sequence). The V end was cut by 5 bases, the J end by 1 base, with 12 bases between. The CDR3 totals 15 residues. DNA of the CDR3: TGTGCCAGCAGTCCCGGGCGGCCTTCCTACAATGAGCAGTTCTTC. This translates into CASSPGRPSYNEQFF.

J is TRBJ2-7 and V is TRBV30; either TRBD1 or TRBD2 may fit D (5 bases each). In germline, CDR1 is GTSNPN, CDR2 SVGIG (reference sequence). CDR3 length equals 15 residues. Deletions cut 0 bases from V and 1 base from J, with 13 bases between. CDR3 in amino acids: CAWSVLGEGSYEQYF. The CDR3 nucleotides are TGTGCCTGGAGTGTACTTGGTGAGGGGTCCTACGAGCAGTACTTC. Complete variable domain (other parts from reference TRBV30 and TRBJ2-7): SQTIHQWPATLVQPVGSPLSLECTVEGTSNPNLYWYRQAAGRGLQLLFYSVGIGQISSEVPQNLSASRPQDRQFILSSKKLLLSDSGFYLCAWSVLGEGSYEQYFGPGTRLTVT.

V gene TRBV7-6 combines with J gene TRBJ2-7; D perhaps matches TRBD2 (5 bases). CDR1 SGHVS and CDR2 FNYEAQ come from the germline V gene. The CDR3 consists of 15 residues. V lost 5 bases, J lost 2 bases, and 16 bases lay in between. CDR3 sequence reads: CASSEKSWETYEQYF. CDR3 nucleotides: TGTGCCAGCAGCGAAAAGTCGTGGGAGACCTACGAGCAGTACTTC. The entire variable domain, with the rest obtained from reference TRBV7-6 and TRBJ2-7, is as follows: GAGVSQSPRYKVTKRGQDVALRCDPISGHVSLYWYRQALGQGPEFLTYFNYEAQQDKSGLPNDRFSAERPEGSISTLTIQRTEQRDSAMYRCASSEKSWETYEQYFGPGTRLTVT.